The clone carrying this T cell receptor (beta chain) was seen many times. Preparation of the TCRbeta library used unique molecular identifiers. MiXCR, applied by TCRdb to the PCR reads, yields one record per CDR3 protein. The repertoire holds more than 60,000 distinct CDR3 sequences, with around 7.9% as singletons. The entry originates in a study of T-cell reconstitution after alpha-beta-depleted transplantation in children. Losses at the gene ends were 6 bases for V and 6 bases for J; bases not matched to a gene: 7. This CDR3 is built from 13 residues. Looked up from germline, CDR1 is MDHEN and CDR2 is SYDVKM.

This TCR came from a human donor who donated a stem cell graft to a child with acute lymphoblastic leukemia. The chain is built from TRBV28 and TRBJ2-7; 8 positions agree with TRBD2. Sequenced here: PBMCs from the stem cell graft donor, sampled from the stem cell graft. The CDR3 loop reads CASSPPAGAEQYF. CDR3 DNA: TGTGCCAGCAGCCCACCAGCGGGGGCCGAGCAGTACTTC.